A selection of T cell receptor beta chains follows, all from one sample in a study of chemoradiotherapy in HPV16-positive cancers. Sequencing used immunoSEQ multiplex PCR; TCRdb keeps in-frame clones, though not all of them. Altogether about 68,000 clones are present, more than 70% being singletons, with the ten largest covering around 3.8%. Sequencing was performed on blood, taken from a patient who underwent chemoradiotherapy. These receptors were obtained from a human donor with HPV-associated anogenital cancer. The CDR3 runs from the conserved cysteine through the conserved F or W. A D gene is named only where the DNA matches it firmly. The size of a clone is reported for some rows only, either as once, few or many, or as a class for expanded clones.

d_gene: -
v_gene: TRBV10-3
abundance: -
j_gene: TRBJ1-5
CDR3aa: CAISAGEGPYSNQPQHF
CDR3nt: TGTGCCATCAGTGCCGGGGAGGGCCCTTATAGCAATCAGCCCCAGCATTTT

d_gene: -
v_gene: TRBV28
abundance: once
j_gene: TRBJ1-3
CDR3aa: CASSSGGLADTIYF
CDR3nt: TGTGCCAGCAGCTCAGGCGGTTTAGCGGACACCATATATTTT

d_gene: -
v_gene: TRBV19
abundance: -
j_gene: TRBJ1-1
CDR3aa: CASSTIRMGAEAFF
CDR3nt: TGTGCCAGTAGTACAATCAGGATGGGGGCTGAAGCTTTCTTT

d_gene: -
v_gene: TRBV5-4
abundance: -
j_gene: TRBJ1-1
CDR3aa: CASSFGWDAFF
CDR3nt: TGTGCCAGCAGCTTTGGCTGGGATGCTTTCTTT

d_gene: -
v_gene: TRBV28
abundance: once
j_gene: TRBJ2-5
CDR3aa: CASSLPGQETQYF
CDR3nt: TGTGCCAGCAGTTTACCTGGTCAAGAGACCCAGTACTTC

d_gene: -
v_gene: TRBV18
abundance: -
j_gene: TRBJ2-2
CDR3aa: CASSPSLVNTGELFF
CDR3nt: TGTGCCAGCTCACCGTCTTTGGTGAACACCGGGGAGCTGTTTTTT

d_gene: -
v_gene: TRBV6-6
abundance: -
j_gene: TRBJ1-1
CDR3aa: CASSEGLGDEAFF
CDR3nt: TGTGCCAGCAGCGAGGGGCTTGGGGATGAAGCTTTCTTT

d_gene: TRBD2
v_gene: TRBV27
abundance: -
j_gene: TRBJ2-1
CDR3aa: CASSQGTSGNAYNEQFF
CDR3nt: TGTGCCAGCAGTCAGGGGACTAGCGGGAATGCTTACAATGAGCAGTTCTTC

d_gene: -
v_gene: TRBV10-3
abundance: -
j_gene: TRBJ2-3
CDR3aa: CAIRLSAPTDTQYF
CDR3nt: TGTGCCATCAGACTCAGCGCACCCACAGATACGCAGTATTTT

d_gene: TRBD1
v_gene: TRBV13
abundance: -
j_gene: TRBJ1-2
CDR3aa: CASSFMDRGKSWPRGYTF
CDR3nt: TGTGCCAGCAGCTTTATGGACAGGGGGAAAAGTTGGCCGCGTGGCTACACCTTC

d_gene: -
v_gene: TRBV18
abundance: few
j_gene: TRBJ1-1
CDR3aa: CASSPRSDGGASEAFF
CDR3nt: TGTGCCAGCTCACCACGGTCGGATGGGGGCGCGTCTGAAGCTTTCTTT

d_gene: -
v_gene: TRBV6-1
abundance: -
j_gene: TRBJ1-2
CDR3aa: CASSSDGVPRGYTF
CDR3nt: TGTGCCAGCAGTTCGGACGGGGTACCGAGGGGCTACACCTTC

d_gene: -
v_gene: TRBV5-6
abundance: -
j_gene: TRBJ1-1
CDR3aa: CASSLRFYGTIAEAFF
CDR3nt: TGTGCCAGCAGCTTGAGGTTTTACGGTACCATAGCGGAAGCTTTCTTT

d_gene: TRBD2
v_gene: TRBV5-5
abundance: -
j_gene: TRBJ2-3
CDR3aa: CASSLSISGGLSTDTQYF
CDR3nt: TGTGCCAGCAGCTTAAGTATTAGCGGGGGTCTTAGCACAGATACGCAGTATTTT

d_gene: -
v_gene: TRBV6-5
abundance: -
j_gene: TRBJ1-6
CDR3aa: CASSDWTDNSPLHF
CDR3nt: TGTGCCAGCAGTGACTGGACAGACAATTCACCCCTCCACTTT